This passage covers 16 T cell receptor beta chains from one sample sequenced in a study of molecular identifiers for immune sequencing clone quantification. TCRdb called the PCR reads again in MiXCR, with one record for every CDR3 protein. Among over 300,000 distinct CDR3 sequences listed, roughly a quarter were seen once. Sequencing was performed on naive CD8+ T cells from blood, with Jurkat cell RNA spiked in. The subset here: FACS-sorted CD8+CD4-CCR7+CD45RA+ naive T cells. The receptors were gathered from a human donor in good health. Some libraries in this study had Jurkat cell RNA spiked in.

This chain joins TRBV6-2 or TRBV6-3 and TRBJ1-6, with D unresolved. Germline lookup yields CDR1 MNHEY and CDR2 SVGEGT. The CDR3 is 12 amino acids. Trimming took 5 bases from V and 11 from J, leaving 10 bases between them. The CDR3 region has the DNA TGTGCCAGCAGTCCGACTCAGGCACCCCTCCACTTT. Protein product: CASSPTQAPLHF.

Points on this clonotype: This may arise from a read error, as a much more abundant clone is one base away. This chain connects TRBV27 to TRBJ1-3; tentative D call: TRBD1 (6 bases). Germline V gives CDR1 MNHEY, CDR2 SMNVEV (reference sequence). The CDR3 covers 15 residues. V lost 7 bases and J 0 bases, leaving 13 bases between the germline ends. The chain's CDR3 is CASNRQVHSGNTIYF. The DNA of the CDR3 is TGTGCCAGCAACAGACAGGTCCACTCTGGAAACACCATATATTTT.

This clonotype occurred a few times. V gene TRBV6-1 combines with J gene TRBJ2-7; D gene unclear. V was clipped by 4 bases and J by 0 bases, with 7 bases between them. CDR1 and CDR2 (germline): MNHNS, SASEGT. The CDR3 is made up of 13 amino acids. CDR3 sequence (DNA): TGTGCCAGCAGTGTCCCGAGCTCCTACGAGCAGTACTTC. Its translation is CASSVPSSYEQYF.

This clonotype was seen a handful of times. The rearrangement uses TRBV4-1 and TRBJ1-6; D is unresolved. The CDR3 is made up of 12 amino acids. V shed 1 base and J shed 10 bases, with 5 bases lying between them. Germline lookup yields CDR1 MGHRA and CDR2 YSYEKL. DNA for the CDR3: TGCGCCAGCAGCCAAGTTCGCTCACCCCTCCACTTT. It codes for CASSQVRSPLHF.

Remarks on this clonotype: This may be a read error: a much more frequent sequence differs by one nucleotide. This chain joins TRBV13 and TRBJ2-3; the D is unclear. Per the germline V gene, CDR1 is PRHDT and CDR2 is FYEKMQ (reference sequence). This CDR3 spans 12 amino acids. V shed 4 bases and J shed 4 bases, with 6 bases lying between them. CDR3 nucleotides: TGTGCCAGCAGCTCAGAAGCAGATACGCAGTATTTT. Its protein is CASSSEADTQYF.

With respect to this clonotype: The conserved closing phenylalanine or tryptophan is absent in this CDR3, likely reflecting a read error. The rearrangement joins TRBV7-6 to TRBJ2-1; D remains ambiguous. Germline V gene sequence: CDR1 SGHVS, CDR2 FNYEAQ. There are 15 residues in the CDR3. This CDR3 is CASGLGLSSYNEQFS. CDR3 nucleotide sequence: TGTGCCAGCGGCTTAGGGTTGAGCTCCTACAATGAGCAGTTCTCC.

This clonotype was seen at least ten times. CDR3 protein: CASSYVTYEQYF. The CDR3 DNA reads TGTGCCAGCAGTTATGTAACCTACGAGCAGTACTTC. The J gene is TRBJ2-7, the V gene TRBV6-6, with no clear D. This CDR3 spans 12 amino acids. V lost 3 bases to trimming and J lost 2 bases, with 5 bases between them. Germline values: CDR1 MNHNY, CDR2 SVGAGI (reference sequence).

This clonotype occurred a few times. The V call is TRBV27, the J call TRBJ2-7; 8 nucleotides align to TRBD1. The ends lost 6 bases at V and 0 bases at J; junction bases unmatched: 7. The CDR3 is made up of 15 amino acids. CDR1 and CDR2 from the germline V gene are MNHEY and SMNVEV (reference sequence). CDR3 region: CASSPGQASSYEQYF. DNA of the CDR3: TGTGCCAGCAGCCCGGGACAGGCAAGCTCCTACGAGCAGTACTTC.

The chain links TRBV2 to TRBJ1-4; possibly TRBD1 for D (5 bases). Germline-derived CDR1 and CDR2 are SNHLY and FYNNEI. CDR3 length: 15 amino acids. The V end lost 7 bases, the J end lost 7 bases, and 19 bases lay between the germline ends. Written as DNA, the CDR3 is TGTGCCAGCATTCGGGACGGTCTGCACAGTGAAAAACTGTTTTTT. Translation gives CASIRDGLHSEKLFF.

The CDR3 protein is CASRALIRTDTQYF. DNA for the CDR3: TGTGCCAGCAGAGCACTCATCCGCACAGATACGCAGTATTTT. This sequence joins TRBV27 and TRBJ2-3; D not resolved. CDR1 and CDR2 (germline): MNHEY, SMNVEV (reference sequence). This CDR3 comprises 14 residues. With 6 bases removed from V and 1 base from J, the gap between germline ends came to 11 bases.

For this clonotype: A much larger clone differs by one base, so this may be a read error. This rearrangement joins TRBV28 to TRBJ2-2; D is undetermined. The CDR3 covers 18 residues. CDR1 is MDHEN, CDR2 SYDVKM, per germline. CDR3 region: CAGSLFMTQIVNTGELFF. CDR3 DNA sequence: TGTGCCGGCAGTTTATTTATGACCCAGATCGTGAACACCGGGGAGCTGTTTTTT.

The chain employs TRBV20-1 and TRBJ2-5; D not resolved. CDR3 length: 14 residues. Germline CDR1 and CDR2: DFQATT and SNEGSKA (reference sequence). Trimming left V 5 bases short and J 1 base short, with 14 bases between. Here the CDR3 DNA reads TGCAGTGCTGAACCTATCGGGCTCCAAGAGACCCAGTACTTC. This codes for CSAEPIGLQETQYF.

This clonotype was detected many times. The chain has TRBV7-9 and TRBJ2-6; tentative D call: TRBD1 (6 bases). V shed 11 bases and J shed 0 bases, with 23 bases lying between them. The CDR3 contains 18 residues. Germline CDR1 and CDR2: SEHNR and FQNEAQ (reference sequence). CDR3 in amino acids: CAGRRPRDNRSGANVLTF. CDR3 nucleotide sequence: TGTGCCGGTCGCAGGCCCCGGGACAACCGCTCTGGGGCCAACGTCCTGACTTTC. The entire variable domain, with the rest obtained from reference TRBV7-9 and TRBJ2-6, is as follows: DTGVSQNPRHKITKRGQNVTFRCDPISEHNRLYWYRQTLGQGPEFLTYFQNEAQLEKSRLLSDRFSAERPKGSFSTLEIQRTEQGDSAMYLCAGRRPRDNRSGANVLTFGAGSRLTVL.

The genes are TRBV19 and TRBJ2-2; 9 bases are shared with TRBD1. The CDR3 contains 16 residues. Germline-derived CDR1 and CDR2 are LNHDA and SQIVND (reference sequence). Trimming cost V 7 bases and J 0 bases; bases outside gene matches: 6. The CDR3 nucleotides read TGTGCCAGTACCCTGGGACAGGGAACGAACACCGGGGAGCTGTTTTTT. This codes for CASTLGQGTNTGELFF.

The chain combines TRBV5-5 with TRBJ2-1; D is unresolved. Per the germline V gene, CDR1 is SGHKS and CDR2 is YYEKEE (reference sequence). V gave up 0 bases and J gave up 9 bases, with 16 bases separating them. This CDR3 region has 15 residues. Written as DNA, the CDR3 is TGTGCCAGCAGCTTGGATACCGCGTGGGTCGCTGAGCAGTTCTTC. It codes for CASSLDTAWVAEQFF.

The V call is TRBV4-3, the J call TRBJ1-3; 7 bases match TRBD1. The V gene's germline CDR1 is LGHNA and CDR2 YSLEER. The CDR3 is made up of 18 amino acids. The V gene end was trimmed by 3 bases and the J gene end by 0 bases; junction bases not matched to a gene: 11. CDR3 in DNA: TGCGCCAGCAGCCAGGCAGGGGGGGATTGGGTCTCTGGAAACACCATATATTTT. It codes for CASSQAGGDWVSGNTIYF.